Below, 23 T cell receptor beta chains from the same sample are listed, as sequenced in a study of cytomegalovirus exposure and HLA in healthy donors. The PCR was carried out with 60 Vbeta primers and 13 Jbeta primers. Method: immunoSEQ multiplex PCR; TCRdb's copy keeps in-frame clones and lacks some. The profile shows 46,000 or so clones, roughly 60% of them singletons. Sequencing used PBMCs. The receptors originated from a man aged 60 to 75 in good health and CMV-seropositive.

The genes are TRBV5-3 and TRBJ2-5, with TRBD1 identical over 8 bases. TRBV5-3 is annotated as an ORF whose role is uncertain. The ends lost 7 bases at V and 2 bases at J; junction bases unmatched: 10. The CDR3 spans 15 residues. This CDR3 is CARARQGRDQETQYF. Written as DNA, the CDR3 is TGTGCCAGAGCCAGACAGGGGAGAGATCAAGAGACCCAGTACTTC.

Comments on this clone: Compared with germline, one end of the junction differs, possibly owing to a read error. Other nucleotide sequences from this sample produce the same CDR3. This sequence joins TRBV6-5 and TRBJ2-7; 8 bases align to TRBD2. In germline, CDR1 is MNHEY, CDR2 SVGAGI. The CDR3 is made up of 15 amino acids. In nucleotides, the CDR3 is TGTGCCAGTAGTTCACTCGGGGGGGGCTCCTACGAGCAGTACTTC. It translates to CASSSLGGGSYEQYF.

This sequence joins TRBV29-1 and TRBJ2-3, with 8 bases fitting TRBD2. The junction had 5 bases not matched to a gene; V was cut back by 1 base and J by 5 bases. The germline V gene has CDR1 SQVTM and CDR2 ANQGSEA. CDR3 length: 14 amino acids. CDR3 in amino acids: CSVEVELAVDTQYF. The CDR3 DNA reads TGCAGCGTTGAAGTCGAACTAGCGGTAGATACGCAGTATTTT.

The rearrangement uses TRBV7-9 and TRBJ2-1; 11 positions agree with TRBD2. Germline lookup yields CDR1 SEHNR and CDR2 FQNEAQ (reference sequence). The V gene end was trimmed by 2 bases and the J gene end by 6 bases; junction bases not matched to a gene: 12. This CDR3 has 18 residues. The CDR3 spells CASSLSTSGSVMGNEQFF. The CDR3 coding sequence is TGTGCCAGCAGCTTAAGCACTAGCGGGAGTGTAATGGGCAATGAGCAGTTCTTC.

This sequence joins TRBV11-2 and TRBJ2-1; 7 bases are a match to TRBD2. Germline V gives CDR1 SGHAT, CDR2 FQNNGV. This CDR3 comprises 15 residues. Trimming removed 1 base from V and 15 bases from J; junction bases left unmatched: 15. The CDR3 protein is CASSLGSLGGYEGFF. Written as DNA, the CDR3 is TGTGCCAGCAGCTTAGGTTCATTGGGAGGGTATGAGGGGTTCTTC.

This chain connects TRBV28 to TRBJ2-4; 9 positions match TRBD1. Per germline, CDR1 MDHEN and CDR2 SYDVKM. Trimming at V came to 3 bases and at J to 6 bases, leaving 6 bases not matched to a gene. This CDR3 comprises 15 residues. The CDR3 region is CASSLGTGNGNIQYF. The CDR3 DNA reads TGTGCCAGCAGTTTGGGGACAGGGAATGGAAACATTCAGTACTTC.

The CDR3 DNA is TGTGCCAGCAGTTACTCCAGGGGGAACCAGCCCCAGCATTTT. This gives the protein CASSYSRGNQPQHF. The chain uses TRBV6-5 and TRBJ1-5, with 7 bases lining up with TRBD1. CDR3 length equals 14 residues. CDR1 MNHEY and CDR2 SVGAGI come from the germline V gene. V lost 0 bases, J lost 7 bases, and 3 bases stayed unmatched.

The rearrangement joins TRBV13 to TRBJ2-7; D gene unclear. V lost 3 bases to trimming and J lost 5 bases, with 11 bases between them. This CDR3 is built from 13 residues. In germline, CDR1 is PRHDT, CDR2 FYEKMQ (reference sequence). The CDR3 DNA reads as TGTGCCAGCAGCTTCAGGTCCCACCACGAGCAGTACTTC. Its protein product is CASSFRSHHEQYF.

In its sample, this clone was seen a few times. This rearrangement joins TRBV7-8 to TRBJ2-1, with D perhaps TRBD1 (5 bases). The CDR3 contains 15 residues. The germline V gene encodes CDR1 SGHVS and CDR2 FQNEAQ. Trimming removed 1 base at V and 4 bases at J, with 11 bases between. This chain's CDR3 is CASSLGDSYYNEQFF. The CDR3 nucleotides read TGTGCCAGCAGCTTAGGTGACAGTTATTACAATGAGCAGTTCTTC.

V and J are TRBV7-9 and TRBJ1-1; no clear D. In germline, CDR1 is SEHNR, CDR2 FQNEAQ (reference sequence). The V and J ends lost 3 bases and 10 bases respectively, with 9 bases between them. The CDR3 is 11 amino acids. CDR3 sequence reads: CASSFSAGAFF. CDR3 nucleotides: TGTGCCAGCAGCTTTTCGGCGGGAGCTTTCTTT.

The chain is built from TRBV4-1 and TRBJ2-3; a possible D gene is TRBD2 (6 bases). This CDR3 region has 17 residues. The V end lost 5 bases, the J end lost 2 bases, and 20 bases lay between the germline ends. Germline V gene lookup returns CDR1 MGHRA and CDR2 YSYEKL. For the CDR3, the DNA is TGCGCCAGCAGCTTTTACCACCGGGAGACAAACACAGATACGCAGTATTTT. The encoded protein is CASSFYHRETNTDTQYF.

J is TRBJ1-1 and V is TRBV7-2; 8 positions agree with TRBD1. The germline V gene has CDR1 SGHTA and CDR2 FQGNSA. Trimming cost V 5 bases and J 0 bases; bases outside gene matches: 2. This CDR3 has 14 amino acids. The CDR3 nucleotides read TGTGCCAGCAGCGCACAGGGGGTGAACACTGAAGCTTTCTTT. Its translation: CASSAQGVNTEAFF.

This rearrangement joins TRBV30 to TRBJ2-5; the match to TRBD2 covers 9 bases. The CDR3 extends over 13 amino acids. With 7 bases clipped from V and 5 bases from J, the junction kept 8 bases outside the gene matches. Germline CDR1 reads GTSNPN; CDR2 reads SVGIG (reference sequence). CDR3 in DNA: TGTGCCTTCATAGCGGGAGTCGCGGAGACCCAGTACTTC. This sequence encodes CAFIAGVAETQYF.

The rearrangement joins TRBV15 to TRBJ2-1, with 7 nucleotides matching TRBD1. With V trimmed by 5 bases and J by 5 bases, 3 bases remained unmatched. Germline V gives CDR1 LNHNV, CDR2 YYDKDF (reference sequence). The CDR3 extends over 13 amino acids. Here the CDR3 reads CATSHDRDNEQFF. In DNA form, the CDR3 reads TGTGCCACCAGCCATGACAGGGACAATGAGCAGTTCTTC.

The V call is TRBV28, the J call TRBJ2-3; possible D gene TRBD2, 5 bases. Germline V gene sequence: CDR1 MDHEN, CDR2 SYDVKM. Trimming shortened V by 3 bases and J by 0 bases, and 7 bases separated the two germline ends. The CDR3 runs 14 residues. This chain's CDR3 is CASSLRRSTDTQYF. Written as DNA, the CDR3 is TGTGCCAGCAGTTTGCGGAGGAGCACAGATACGCAGTATTTT.

This clone turned up a few times. The CDR3 coding sequence is TGCGCCAGCCGCCTGGGACAGACTCAAGAGACCCAGTACTTC. This sequence encodes CASRLGQTQETQYF. The V call is TRBV5-1, the J call TRBJ2-5, with 7 bases aligning to TRBD1. This CDR3 has 14 amino acids. Germline V gene sequence: CDR1 SGHRS, CDR2 YFSETQ. Germline trimming cut 7 bases from V and 2 bases from J; bases unmatched to any gene: 8.

This rearrangement joins TRBV30 to TRBJ1-2, with D maybe TRBD1 (5 bases). Germline V lookup: CDR1 GTSNPN, CDR2 SVGIG (reference sequence). This CDR3 comprises 14 residues. Trimming took off 4 bases at V and 5 bases at J, with 17 bases between the two ends. The CDR3 is CAWTRGFRGYGYTF. CDR3 bases: TGTGCCTGGACGCGGGGGTTCAGAGGGTATGGCTACACCTTC.

The J gene is TRBJ2-1, the V gene TRBV29-1, with D hard to call. Germline V gene lookup returns CDR1 SQVTM and CDR2 ANQGSEA. V was pared by 4 bases and J by 6 bases, with 7 bases between. The CDR3 extends over 11 amino acids. In nucleotides, the CDR3 is TGCAGCGTTGCAGAACTCAATGAGCAGTTCTTC. Protein product: CSVAELNEQFF.

This clone was seen only once. The J gene is TRBJ2-3, the V gene TRBV6-6; D ambiguous. The CDR3 runs 16 residues. CDR1 and CDR2 from the germline V gene are MNHNY and SVGAGI (reference sequence). V shed 5 bases and J shed 2 bases, with 17 bases lying between them. The CDR3 here is CASSQIRLPNTDTQYF. The CDR3 nucleotides are TGTGCCAGCAGTCAAATAAGACTGCCCAACACAGATACGCAGTATTTT.

The V call is TRBV10-3, the J call TRBJ2-1; 8 bases line up with TRBD2. The V and J ends lost 3 bases and 8 bases, in that order; junction bases with no gene match: 15. CDR3 size: 17 residues. Per the germline V gene, CDR1 is ENHRY and CDR2 is SYGVKD. Here the CDR3 DNA reads TGTGCCATCAGTGAATTGGTCACGGCGGGAGCGGGGGATGAGCAGTTCTTC. This gives the protein CAISELVTAGAGDEQFF.

This clone has more than one count but fewer than ten. The chain is built from TRBV7-9 and TRBJ2-5, with TRBD1 matching 8 bases. Unmatched junction bases numbered 7, after V lost 5 bases and J lost 5 bases. In germline, CDR1 is SEHNR, CDR2 FQNEAQ (reference sequence). This CDR3 region has 14 residues. This CDR3 reads CASSPPPGGETQYF. The CDR3 DNA sequence: TGTGCCAGCAGCCCCCCGCCAGGGGGCGAGACCCAGTACTTC.

The chain carries TRBV28 and TRBJ1-2; the D is unclear. This CDR3 has 17 residues. Germline CDR1 is MDHEN and CDR2 is SYDVKM. Trimming removed 4 bases at V and 3 bases at J, with 21 bases between. The CDR3 DNA is TGTGCCAGCAGTTCATTCATCTCCGGGAGATCGGACTATGGCTACACCTTC. It encodes CASSSFISGRSDYGYTF.

The rearrangement joins TRBV7-9 to TRBJ2-7; 15 bases align to TRBD2. This CDR3 spans 16 amino acids. V was pared by 5 bases and J by 4 bases, with 6 bases of the junction left unmatched. Per germline, CDR1 SEHNR and CDR2 FQNEAQ (reference sequence). This CDR3 reads CASSTGTSGRTYEQYF. The CDR3 DNA is TGTGCCAGCAGCACGGGGACTAGCGGGAGGACATACGAGCAGTACTTC. The variable domain in full, completed from reference TRBV7-9 and TRBJ2-7, reads DTGVSQNPRHKITKRGQNVTFRCDPISEHNRLYWYRQTLGQGPEFLTYFQNEAQLEKSRLLSDRFSAERPKGSFSTLEIQRTEQGDSAMYLCASSTGTSGRTYEQYFGPGTRLTVT.